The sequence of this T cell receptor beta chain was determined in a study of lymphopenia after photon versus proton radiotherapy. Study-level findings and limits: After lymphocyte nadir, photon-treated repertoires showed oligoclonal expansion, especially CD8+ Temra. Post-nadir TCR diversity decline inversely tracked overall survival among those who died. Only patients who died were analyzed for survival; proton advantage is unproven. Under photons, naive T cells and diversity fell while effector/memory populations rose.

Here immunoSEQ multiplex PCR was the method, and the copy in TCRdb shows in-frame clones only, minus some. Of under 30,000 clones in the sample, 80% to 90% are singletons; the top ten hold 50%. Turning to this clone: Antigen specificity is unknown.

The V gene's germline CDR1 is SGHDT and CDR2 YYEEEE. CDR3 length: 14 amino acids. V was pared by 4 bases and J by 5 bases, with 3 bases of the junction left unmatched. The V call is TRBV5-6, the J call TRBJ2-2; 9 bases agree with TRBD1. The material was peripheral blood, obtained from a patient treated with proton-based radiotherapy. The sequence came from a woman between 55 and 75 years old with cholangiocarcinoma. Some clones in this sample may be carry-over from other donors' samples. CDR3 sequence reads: CASSTGTGTGELFF. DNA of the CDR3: TGTGCCAGCAGCACCGGGACAGGGACCGGGGAGCTGTTTTTT.